Each of the 15 T cell receptor beta chains below was sequenced from the same sample in a study of T cell responses to AZD1222 COVID-19 vaccine. The repertoire was sequenced with immunoSEQ multiplex PCR; TCRdb's copy has only in-frame clones and lacks some. The table has some 170,000 clones, less than 90% seen once; the top ten hold approximately 1.8%. This material consisted of peripheral blood, taken on day 0 of AZD1222 vaccination. The source is an adult in good health.

This chain links TRBV25-1 with TRBJ1-6, with D unclear. CDR1 is MGHDK, CDR2 SYGVNS, per germline. Deletions cut 7 bases from V and 7 bases from J, with 11 bases between. The CDR3 loop spans 13 amino acids. The CDR3 reads CASTRTPNSPLHF. The CDR3 DNA sequence: TGTGCCAGCACCCGTACCCCGAATTCACCCCTCCACTTT.

The gene calls are TRBV28 and TRBJ1-2; 8 bases are shared with TRBD1. CDR1 and CDR2 (germline): MDHEN, SYDVKM. Trimming cost V 3 bases and J 5 bases; bases outside gene matches: 2. The CDR3 length is 13 residues. The CDR3 region is CASSLDRAYGYTF. The CDR3 region has the DNA TGTGCCAGCAGTTTGGACAGGGCATATGGCTACACCTTC.

V usage is TRBV4-1 and J usage is TRBJ2-3, with D maybe TRBD2 (7 bases). The CDR3 consists of 16 residues. Looked up from germline, CDR1 is MGHRA and CDR2 is YSYEKL. V was pared by 8 bases and J by 4 bases, with 22 bases between. Written as DNA, the CDR3 is TGCGCCAGCTCCATACCAGGGCGGGGGCAGGCAGATACGCAGTATTTT. Its translation: CASSIPGRGQADTQYF.

The V gene is TRBV5-4, the J gene TRBJ1-6; the match to TRBD1 covers 12 bases. The CDR3 runs 18 residues. Germline-derived CDR1 and CDR2 are SGHNT and YYREEE (reference sequence). The V and J ends lost 3 bases and 0 bases, in that order; junction bases with no gene match: 4. The CDR3 DNA sequence: TGTGCCAGCAGCTCGGGACAGGGGGCGCCCTCCTATAATTCACCCCTCCACTTT. This gives the protein CASSSGQGAPSYNSPLHF.

V is TRBV19 and J is TRBJ1-1, with D perhaps matching TRBD1 (5 bases). The germline CDR1 and CDR2 sequences are LNHDA and SQIVND (reference sequence). V was cut by 9 bases and J by 1 base, with 9 bases left in between. The CDR3 spans 12 residues. CDR3 in DNA: TGTGCCAGCCGGGACGGGAACACTGAAGCTTTCTTT. Translation: CASRDGNTEAFF.

This clone was seen only once. The V and J genes are TRBV5-1 and TRBJ1-1; D gene unclear. The CDR3 consists of 15 residues. CDR1 is SGHRS, CDR2 YFSETQ, per germline. The ends were cut back, 4 bases at V and 1 base at J, with 14 bases in the middle. CDR3 bases: TGCGCCAGCAGCCCCCTGGTCAGAGAGAACACTGAAGCTTTCTTT. This encodes CASSPLVRENTEAFF.

The rearrangement uses TRBV2 and TRBJ2-5; D remains unclear. Germline CDR1 reads SNHLY; CDR2 reads FYNNEI. Trimming stripped 7 bases from V and 4 bases from J, with 13 bases between. This CDR3 is 13 amino acids long. The CDR3 coding sequence is TGTGCCAGCATGGCCGGGCGTCCAGAGACCCAGTACTTC. It yields the protein CASMAGRPETQYF.

The rearrangement uses TRBV27 and TRBJ2-2; 7 nucleotides match TRBD1. With V trimmed by 4 bases and J by 5 bases, 7 bases remained unmatched. This CDR3 comprises 15 residues. CDR1 is MNHEY, CDR2 SMNVEV, per germline (reference sequence). CDR3 bases: TGTGCCAGCAGTTCCCTGAGGGGGCGGACCGGGGAGCTGTTTTTT. Translated, it gives CASSSLRGRTGELFF.

The chain combines TRBV2 with TRBJ1-2; D is possibly TRBD1 (5 bases). This CDR3 is built from 13 residues. Per germline, CDR1 SNHLY and CDR2 FYNNEI. V lost 10 bases, J lost 4 bases, and 16 bases lay in between. The CDR3 DNA reads as TGTGCCACGGCACGGGACCTTCGCTATGGCTACACCTTC. This sequence encodes CATARDLRYGYTF.

CDR3 protein: CASSLTPGQGARNTEAFF. In DNA, the CDR3 is TGTGCCAGCAGCTTAACCCCGGGACAGGGGGCTAGGAACACTGAAGCTTTCTTT. The genes are TRBV7-3 and TRBJ1-1; the match to TRBD1 covers 12 bases. V lost 0 bases and J lost 1; bases outside the gene matches: 6. Germline values: CDR1 SGHTA, CDR2 FQGTGA. The CDR3 has 18 residues.

The chain uses TRBV19 and TRBJ2-3, with a weak D call TRBD2 (6 bases). V gave up 5 bases and J gave up 0 bases, with 9 bases separating them. The germline V gene encodes CDR1 LNHDA and CDR2 SQIVND (reference sequence). The CDR3 loop spans 14 amino acids. This CDR3 reads CASSRGLSTDTQYF. The CDR3 DNA reads TGTGCCAGTAGTCGCGGACTAAGCACAGATACGCAGTATTTT.

V usage is TRBV19 and J usage is TRBJ2-1; 12 nucleotides line up with TRBD2. The CDR3 runs 13 residues. Looked up from germline, CDR1 is LNHDA and CDR2 is SQIVND (reference sequence). J was trimmed by 7 bases and V by 8 bases; bases with no gene match: 3. The CDR3 region has the DNA TGTGCCAGTGGAGGACTAGCGGGGAATGAGCAGTTCTTC. It is translated as CASGGLAGNEQFF.

The chain links TRBV6-4 to TRBJ1-6; TRBD1 is a possible D gene (5 bases). Trimming removed 10 bases at V and 9 bases at J, with 16 bases between. Germline loops: CDR1 MRHNA, CDR2 SNTAGT. This CDR3 is 13 amino acids long. This chain's CDR3 is CATSGARGSPLHF. The DNA of the CDR3 is TGTGCCACCTCTGGGGCCCGAGGTTCACCCCTCCACTTT.

CDR3 sequence (DNA): TGTGCCAGCAGTTACTCGAGAGTTCAGCCCCAGCATTTT. Translated, it gives CASSYSRVQPQHF. V is TRBV6-6 and J is TRBJ1-5; D remains ambiguous. V lost 0 bases and J 6 bases, leaving 6 bases between the germline ends. The CDR3 covers 13 residues. Germline assignment: CDR1 MNHNY and CDR2 SVGAGI (reference sequence).

This rearrangement joins TRBV7-3 to TRBJ2-1; tentatively, D is TRBD1 (6 bases). The CDR3 has 13 amino acids. The germline gives CDR1 SGHTA, CDR2 FQGTGA. Between the trimmed V and J ends, which lost 5 bases and 6 bases, there was a span of 11 bases. CDR3 amino acids: CASSIGGPNEQFF. DNA for the CDR3: TGTGCCAGCAGCATAGGGGGTCCCAATGAGCAGTTCTTC.